This T cell receptor (beta chain) was captured in a study of shared clonotypes between healthy human individuals. Points on this clone: Its antigen is currently unknown.

The CDR3 is 18 residues long. V lost 5 bases and J lost 2; bases outside the gene matches: 10. The germline V gene encodes CDR1 SGHTA and CDR2 FQGTGA. Method: immunoSEQ multiplex PCR; TCRdb's copy keeps in-frame clones and lacks some. The sample has 1.5 million to 2.5 million clones, around 96% seen once; the top ten hold 0.9% to 1.5%. CD45RO negativity and positive selection for CCR7 defined naive CD8 cells, a population that excluded terminally differentiated effector memory CD45RA+ cells. Findings and caveats of the study: Non-shared clonotypes were found to have lower generation probabilities than the clonotypes that were shared by all four of the sorted-subset donors. Compared with memory subsets, naive subsets generally had larger estimated richness.

Sequencing used naive CD8+ T cells sorted from blood. This rearrangement joins TRBV7-3 to TRBJ2-5; TRBD2 matches at 14 bases. This TCR came from a man in his late teens or twenties in good health. CDR3 coding DNA: TGTGCCAGCAGCCCAAAACCGGGACTAGCGGGGGAGCAAGAGACCCAGTACTTC. Translation: CASSPKPGLAGEQETQYF.